This T cell receptor beta chain was sequenced during a study of T cell responses to AZD1222 COVID-19 vaccine. Study-level background: Second doses were pooled across both intervals (about 4 or about 12 weeks).

The germline gives CDR1 SGHNT, CDR2 YYREEE (reference sequence). CDR3 length: 13 residues. Unmatched junction bases numbered 2, after V lost 2 bases and J lost 5 bases. The method was immunoSEQ multiplex PCR; TCRdb's version includes in-frame clones alone and lacks a portion of them. There are approximately 85,000 clones in the sample; 86% occur only once, and approximately 6.8% lies in the top ten. This clone was detected once. What it binds is unknown. Study-level findings and limits: In all cases, repertoires were sampled only after the peak T cell response.

The V call is TRBV5-4, the J call TRBJ2-5; TRBD2 matches 8 bases. Sample: peripheral blood, taken on day 0 of AZD1222 vaccination. The TCR was taken from an adult in good health. CDR3 DNA: TGTGCCAGCAGCTTTAGCGGGGCGGAGACCCAGTACTTC. Translating gives CASSFSGAETQYF.